Presented here are 5 T cell receptor beta chains from one specimen sequenced in a study of blood T cell repertoires in COVID-19. The data were produced by immunoSEQ multiplex PCR, yet TCRdb's version contains in-frame clones alone and is incomplete. The sample records some 200,000 clones, about nine tenths being singletons. The sample taken for sequencing was peripheral blood. Receptors originate from a man aged 65 to 85 with acute or convalescent COVID-19.

The chain carries TRBV20-1 and TRBJ1-5; D gene unclear. The ends were cut back, 3 bases at V and 4 bases at J, with 10 bases in the middle. This CDR3 has 13 amino acids. CDR1 and CDR2 (germline): DFQATT, SNEGSKA (reference sequence). DNA for the CDR3: TGCAGTGCTAGTTGGCAGGTTAATCAGCCCCAGCATTTT. It specifies CSASWQVNQPQHF.

This clone has a handful of counts. The genes are TRBV18 and TRBJ2-7; 10 bases line up with TRBD1. Trimming at V came to 2 bases and at J to 3 bases, leaving 4 bases not matched to a gene. The CDR3 sequence is 15 residues long. Germline CDR1 is KGHSH and CDR2 is LQKENI. The CDR3 sequence: CASSPSGQGSYEQYF. CDR3 in DNA: TGTGCCAGCTCACCATCGGGACAGGGGAGCTACGAGCAGTACTTC.

This chain links TRBV11-2 with TRBJ2-7, with D possibly TRBD2 on 5 matching bases. The germline gives CDR1 SGHAT, CDR2 FQNNGV. Trimming removed 1 base from V and 0 bases from J, with 10 bases in between. This CDR3 region has 15 residues. The CDR3 is CASSLGAVSSYEQYF. In DNA form, the CDR3 reads TGTGCCAGCAGCTTAGGAGCGGTGAGCTCCTACGAGCAGTACTTC.

DNA of the CDR3: TGTGCCAGCAGCTTAACGCGACTAGCGGGAGGAGAGACCCAGTACTTC. This codes for CASSLTRLAGGETQYF. The genes are TRBV7-2 and TRBJ2-5; 13 bases align to TRBD2. CDR1 SGHTA and CDR2 FQGNSA come from the germline V gene. With V trimmed by 2 bases and J by 4 bases, 4 bases remained unmatched. The CDR3 has 16 amino acids. The full variable domain, in which reference TRBV7-2 and TRBJ2-5 provide the parts outside the CDR3, is GAGVSQSPSNKVTEKGKDVELRCDPISGHTALYWYRQSLGQGLEFLIYFQGNSAPDKSGLPSDRFSAERTGGSVSTLTIQRTQQEDSAVYLCASSLTRLAGGETQYFGPGTRLLVL.

The chain links TRBV5-4 to TRBJ2-1, with 10 bases fitting TRBD2. The CDR3 runs to 14 residues. V dropped 4 bases and J dropped 4; count of bases not matched to a gene: 2. Germline CDR1 reads SGHNT; CDR2 reads YYREEE (reference sequence). The CDR3 region has the DNA TGTGCCAGCAGCGCGACTAGCGGGTACAATGAGCAGTTCTTC. It yields the protein CASSATSGYNEQFF.